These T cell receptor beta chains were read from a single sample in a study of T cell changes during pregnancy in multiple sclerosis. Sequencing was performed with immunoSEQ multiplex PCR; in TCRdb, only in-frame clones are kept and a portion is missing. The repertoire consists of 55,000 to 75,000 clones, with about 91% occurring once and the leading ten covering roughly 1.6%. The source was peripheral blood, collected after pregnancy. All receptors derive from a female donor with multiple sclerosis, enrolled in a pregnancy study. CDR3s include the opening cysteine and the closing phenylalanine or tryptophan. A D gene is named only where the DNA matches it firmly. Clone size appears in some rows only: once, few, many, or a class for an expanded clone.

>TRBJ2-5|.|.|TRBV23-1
CASSFFDRRWGETQYF
TGCGCCAGCAGTTTTTTTGACAGGCGATGGGGAGAGACCCAGTACTTC
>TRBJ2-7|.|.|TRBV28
CASSLSGATGSYEQYF
TGTGCCAGCAGTTTAAGCGGTGCGACGGGTTCCTACGAGCAGTACTTC
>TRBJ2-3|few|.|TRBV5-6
CASRSADTQYF
TGTGCCAGCAGGTCGGCAGATACGCAGTATTTT
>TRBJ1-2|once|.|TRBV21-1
CASPPRDRGSGYTF
TGTGCCAGCCCCCCCCGGGACAGGGGGAGTGGCTACACCTTC
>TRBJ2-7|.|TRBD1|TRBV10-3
CAIRAPDRFDEQYF
TGTGCCATCAGGGCCCCGGACAGGTTCGACGAGCAGTACTTC
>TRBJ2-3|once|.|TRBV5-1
CASTSGVSTDTQYF
TGCGCCAGTACATCAGGGGTTAGCACAGATACGCAGTATTTT
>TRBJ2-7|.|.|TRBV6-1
CASSEGVGGLSYEQYF
TGTGCCAGCAGTGAAGGCGTCGGGGGGCTTTCCTACGAGCAGTACTTC
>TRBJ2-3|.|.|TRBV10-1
CASSESSGTTDTQYF
TGCGCCAGCAGTGAGTCGAGCGGTACCACAGATACGCAGTATTTT
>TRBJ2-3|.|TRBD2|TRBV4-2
CASSATSGSTDTQYF
TGTGCCAGCAGCGCGACTAGCGGGAGCACAGATACGCAGTATTTT
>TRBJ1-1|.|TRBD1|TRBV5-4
CASSFLGQGATEAFF
TGTGCCAGCAGCTTCCTCGGACAGGGAGCCACTGAAGCTTTCTTT
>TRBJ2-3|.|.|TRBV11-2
CASRSGSTDTQYF
TGTGCCAGCAGGAGCGGAAGCACAGATACGCAGTATTTT
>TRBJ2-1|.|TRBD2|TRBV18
CASSPASGSYNEQFF
TGTGCCAGCTCACCAGCTAGCGGCTCCTACAATGAGCAGTTCTTC
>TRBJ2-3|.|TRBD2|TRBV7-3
CASSLRGGDTQYF
TGTGCCAGCAGCTTACGGGGAGGGGATACGCAGTATTTT
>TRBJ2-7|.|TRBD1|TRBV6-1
CASRRQGENEQYF
TGTGCCAGCAGAAGACAGGGTGAAAACGAGCAGTACTTC
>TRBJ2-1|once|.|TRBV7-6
CASSLGRVGIDEQFF
TGTGCCAGCAGCTTAGGCCGGGTCGGGATAGATGAGCAGTTCTTC
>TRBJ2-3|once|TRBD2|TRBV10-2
CASRLAGDPWAQYF
TGCGCCAGCCGACTAGCGGGGGACCCCTGGGCGCAGTATTTT
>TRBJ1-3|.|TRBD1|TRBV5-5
CASSWANTGAGNTIYF
TGTGCCAGCAGCTGGGCGAATACAGGGGCTGGAAACACCATATATTTT
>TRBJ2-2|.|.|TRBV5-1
CASSLVGGIAGELFF
TGCGCCAGCAGCTTGGTCGGAGGGATCGCCGGGGAGCTGTTTTTT
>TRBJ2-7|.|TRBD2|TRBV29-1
CSAAELAGGPAPYEQYF
TGCAGCGCCGCCGAACTAGCGGGAGGGCCGGCCCCCTACGAGCAGTACTTC
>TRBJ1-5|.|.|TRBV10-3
CAITTGSDQPQHF
TGTGCCATCACTACAGGGTCGGATCAGCCCCAGCATTTT
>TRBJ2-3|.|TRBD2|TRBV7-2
CASSLLSTSGKGDTQYF
TGTGCCAGCAGCTTACTGAGTACTAGCGGGAAAGGGGATACGCAGTATTTT
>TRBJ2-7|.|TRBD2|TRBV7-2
CASRGVAGVNEQYF
TGTGCCAGCAGGGGGGTAGCGGGGGTGAACGAGCAGTACTTC
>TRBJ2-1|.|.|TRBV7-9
CASSYEGMEQFF
TGTGCCAGCAGCTACGAGGGAATGGAGCAGTTCTTC
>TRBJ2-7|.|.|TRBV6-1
CASSDVSSYEQYF
TGTGCCAGCAGTGACGTTTCCTCCTACGAGCAGTACTTC
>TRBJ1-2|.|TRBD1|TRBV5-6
CASSLGDSYGYTF
TGTGCCAGCAGCTTGGGGGACAGCTATGGCTACACCTTC
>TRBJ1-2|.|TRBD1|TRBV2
CASRRDRGGYTF
TGTGCCAGCAGGAGGGACAGAGGGGGCTACACCTTC
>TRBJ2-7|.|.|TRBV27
CASGPLSYLPYEQYF
TGTGCCAGCGGTCCCCTATCGTACCTCCCCTACGAGCAGTACTTC
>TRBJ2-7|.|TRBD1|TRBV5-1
CASSLVGQGPYEQYF
TGCGCCAGCAGCTTGGTCGGACAGGGACCCTACGAGCAGTACTTC
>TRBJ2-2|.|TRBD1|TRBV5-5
CASSQGQGTGELFF
TGTGCCAGCAGCCAAGGACAGGGCACCGGGGAGCTGTTTTTT
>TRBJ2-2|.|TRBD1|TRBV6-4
CASREEDRESGELFF
TGTGCCAGCAGAGAGGAGGACAGGGAGAGCGGGGAGCTGTTTTTT
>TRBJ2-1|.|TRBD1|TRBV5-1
CASSTGTGTYNEQFF
TGCGCCAGCAGCACCGGGACAGGGACGTACAATGAGCAGTTCTTC
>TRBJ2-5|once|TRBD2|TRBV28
CASSFPGLAPHVGETQYF
TGTGCCAGCAGTTTCCCCGGACTAGCACCTCATGTGGGGGAGACCCAGTACTTC
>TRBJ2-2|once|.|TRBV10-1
CASSRIEDTGELFF
TGCGCCAGCAGTCGAATAGAGGACACCGGGGAGCTGTTTTTT
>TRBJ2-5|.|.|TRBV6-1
CASSERGDGSVETQYF
TGTGCCAGCAGTGAAAGGGGCGACGGAAGCGTCGAGACCCAGTACTTC
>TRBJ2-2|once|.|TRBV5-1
CASRGGPLNTGELFF
TGCGCCAGCAGGGGGGGGCCCCTGAACACCGGGGAGCTGTTTTTT
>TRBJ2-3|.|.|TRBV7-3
CASSLSGVATGDTQYF
TGTGCCAGCAGCCTCTCAGGGGTGGCAACGGGGGATACGCAGTATTTT
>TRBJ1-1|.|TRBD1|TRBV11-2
CASSLDGTGGNTEAFF
TGTGCCAGCAGCTTAGACGGGACAGGGGGCAACACTGAAGCTTTCTTT
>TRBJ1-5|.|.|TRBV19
CASSPVEGDSQPQHF
TGTGCCAGTAGCCCTGTGGAGGGTGACAGTCAGCCCCAGCATTTT
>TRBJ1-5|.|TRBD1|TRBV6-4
CASSTGVGHQPQHF
TGTGCCAGCTCGACAGGGGTCGGGCATCAGCCCCAGCATTTT
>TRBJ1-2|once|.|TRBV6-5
CASSYDRQAYGYTF
TGTGCCAGCAGTTACGATCGACAGGCCTATGGCTACACCTTC
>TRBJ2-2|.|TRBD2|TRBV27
CASSLAATSGHTGELFF
TGTGCCAGCAGTTTAGCGGCGACTAGCGGACACACCGGGGAGCTGTTTTTT
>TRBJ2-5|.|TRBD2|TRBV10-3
CAISASLAGLQETQYF
TGTGCCATCAGTGCTTCCCTAGCGGGGCTCCAAGAGACCCAGTACTTC
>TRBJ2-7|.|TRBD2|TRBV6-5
CASSFTSDYEQYF
TGTGCCAGCAGTTTTACTAGCGACTACGAGCAGTACTTC
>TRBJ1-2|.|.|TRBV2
CASGTREGYGYTF
TGTGCCAGCGGAACCAGGGAGGGCTATGGCTACACCTTC
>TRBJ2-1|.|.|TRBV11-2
CASSLDRRDEQFF
TGTGCCAGCAGCTTAGATCGGAGGGATGAGCAGTTCTTC
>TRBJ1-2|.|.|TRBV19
CASSKAGTSYGYTF
TGTGCCAGTAGTAAGGCAGGAACCTCCTATGGCTACACCTTC
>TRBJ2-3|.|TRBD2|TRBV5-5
CASSGAGGTDTQYF
TGTGCCAGCAGCGGCGCGGGGGGGACAGATACGCAGTATTTT
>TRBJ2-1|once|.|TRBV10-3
CAITRTDNEQFF
TGTGCCATCACCCGGACAGACAATGAGCAGTTCTTC
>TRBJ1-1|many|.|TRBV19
CASSISGVQNTEAFF
TGTGCCAGTAGTATCAGCGGGGTCCAAAACACTGAAGCTTTCTTT
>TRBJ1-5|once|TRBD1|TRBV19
CASRGTAYQPQHF
TGTGCCAGTAGGGGGACAGCCTATCAGCCCCAGCATTTT
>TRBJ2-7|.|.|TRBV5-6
CASFSKRHFGSYEQYF
TGTGCCAGCTTTTCGAAAAGACATTTCGGCTCCTACGAGCAGTACTTC
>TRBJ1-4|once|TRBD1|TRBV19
CASSIYSGQGHEKLFF
TGTGCCAGTAGTATTTACTCGGGACAGGGACATGAAAAACTGTTTTTT
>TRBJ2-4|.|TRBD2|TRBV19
CASSLPGELAGADKNIQYF
TGTGCCAGTAGTCTCCCAGGGGAACTAGCGGGAGCAGACAAAAACATTCAGTACTTC
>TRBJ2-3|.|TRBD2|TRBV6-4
CASRGSGSADTQYF
TGTGCCAGCAGAGGCAGCGGGAGTGCAGATACGCAGTATTTT
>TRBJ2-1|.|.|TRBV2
CASNQGGGDEQFF
TGTGCCAGCAATCAAGGGGGTGGCGATGAGCAGTTCTTC
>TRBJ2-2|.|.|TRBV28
CASSPGNTGELFF
TGTGCCAGCAGCCCCGGGAACACCGGGGAGCTGTTTTTT
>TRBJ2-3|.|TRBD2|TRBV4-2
CASSRGSGSDTQYF
TGTGCCAGCAGCCGCGGGAGTGGCTCAGATACGCAGTATTTT
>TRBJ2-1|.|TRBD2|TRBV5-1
CASRGSSGYLLEQFF
TGCGCCAGCAGGGGCTCTAGCGGGTATTTACTTGAGCAGTTCTTC